This note documents a single T cell receptor beta chain sequence. The entry originates in a study of T cell clonotyping in hematopoietic cell transplantation. TCRdb's copy holds only in-frame clones and misses some; the assay was immunoSEQ multiplex PCR. The sample yields 35,000 to 45,000 clones, roughly 92% seen once. The CDR3 contains 16 residues. Germline V gene sequence: CDR1 SGHAT, CDR2 FQDESV (reference sequence). V shed 3 bases, J shed 0 bases, and the junction held 6 bases outside the gene matches. The chain has TRBV11-1 and TRBJ2-3, with TRBD2 matching over 7 bases. This TCR was recovered from a woman aged 45-60 years in good health. Some clones in this sample may be carry-over from other donors' samples. Source material: peripheral blood mononuclear cells. CDR3: CASSFWGGTSTDTQYF. Here the CDR3 DNA reads TGTGCCAGCAGCTTTTGGGGGGGAACTAGCACAGATACGCAGTATTTT.